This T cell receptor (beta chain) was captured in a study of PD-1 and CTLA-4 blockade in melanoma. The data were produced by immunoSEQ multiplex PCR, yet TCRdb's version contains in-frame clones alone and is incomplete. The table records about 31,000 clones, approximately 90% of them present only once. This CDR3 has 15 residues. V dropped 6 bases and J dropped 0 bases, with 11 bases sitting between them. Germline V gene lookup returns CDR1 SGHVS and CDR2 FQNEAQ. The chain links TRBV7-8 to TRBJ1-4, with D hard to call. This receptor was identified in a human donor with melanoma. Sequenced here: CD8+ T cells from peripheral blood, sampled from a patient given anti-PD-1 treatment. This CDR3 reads CASSNSQATNEKLFF. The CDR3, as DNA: TGTGCCAGCAGTAACTCCCAAGCAACTAATGAAAAACTGTTTTTT.